This T cell receptor beta chain comes out of a study of cytotoxic CD8 clonotypes in ibrutinib-treated CLL. Findings and caveats of the study: Clonality was higher at baseline than in age-matched healthy donors and tracked circulating CD8+ T-cell counts. Sustained-remission and progressing patients were not sampled at matched times. Public clonotypes were rare and shrank or held steady on treatment. Clonality went higher at ibrutinib response and then dropped back toward baseline at progression.

Using immunoSEQ multiplex PCR, the repertoire was profiled, and TCRdb retains in-frame clones only, with some absent. The data show 200,000 to 250,000 clones, with about four fifths seen just once and approximately 10% held by the top ten. Note on this clone: Its antigen is unknown.

V shed 4 bases and J shed 2 bases, with 15 bases lying between them. The CDR3 is 16 residues long. Looked up from germline, CDR1 is SGHAT and CDR2 is FQNNGV. The V and J genes are TRBV11-2 and TRBJ1-5, with D hard to call. The receptor comes from a human donor with chronic lymphocytic leukemia. The starting material was PBMCs, obtained after 12 months of ibrutinib treatment. CDR3 nucleotide sequence: TGTGCCAGCAGCTCCCTGGAGGGTTTGGGCAATCAGCCCCAGCATTTT. Translating it yields CASSSLEGLGNQPQHF.